This T cell receptor beta chain was captured in a study of T and B cells in COVID-19 patients. Study-level information: Peripheral blood came from COVID-19 patients with active infection or after recovery. Critical illness requiring mechanical ventilation or extracorporeal membrane oxygenation affected three fifths of the roughly 20 active-infection patients. Study outcomes and limitations: Patients with COVID-19 reportedly showed strongly skewed T cell receptor beta variable and joining gene usage.

Multiplex PCR with BIOMED2 TRB-A/B primer pools amplified TRB rearrangements. TCRdb re-called the multiplex PCR reads with MiXCR, one entry per CDR3 protein. The sample includes more than 15,000 distinct CDR3 sequences, 35% to 45% seen only once; the top ten take more than 15%. TRB was amplified from about 250-500 ng of blood genomic DNA. This clonotype is medium-sized in the sample. Its matching antigen is unknown. CDR1 is SQVTM and CDR2 is ANQGSEA in the germline V gene. The CDR3 is 14 amino acids. Trimming removed 1 base from V and 5 bases from J; junction bases left unmatched: 5. This sequence originates from a human donor with active COVID-19. Sequencing was performed on blood. The rearrangement links TRBV29-1 to TRBJ2-5, with 9 positions matching TRBD1. The CDR3 sequence: CSVEGGQGGETQYF. The CDR3 nucleotides are TGCAGCGTTGAAGGGGGACAGGGCGGGGAGACCCAGTACTTC.